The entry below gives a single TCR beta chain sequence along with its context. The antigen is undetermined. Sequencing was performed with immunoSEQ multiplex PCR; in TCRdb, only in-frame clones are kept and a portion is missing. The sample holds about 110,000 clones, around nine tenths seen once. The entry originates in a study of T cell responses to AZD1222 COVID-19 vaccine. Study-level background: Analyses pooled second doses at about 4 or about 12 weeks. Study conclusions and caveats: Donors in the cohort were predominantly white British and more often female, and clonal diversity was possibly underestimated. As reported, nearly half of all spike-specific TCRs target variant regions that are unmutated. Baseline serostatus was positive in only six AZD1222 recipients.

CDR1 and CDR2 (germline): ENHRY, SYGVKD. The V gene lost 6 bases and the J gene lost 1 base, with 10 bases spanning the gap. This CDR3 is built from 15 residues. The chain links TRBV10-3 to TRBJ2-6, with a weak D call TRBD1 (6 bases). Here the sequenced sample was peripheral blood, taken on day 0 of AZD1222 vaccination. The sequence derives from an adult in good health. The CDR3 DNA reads TGTGCCATCAGAACAACAGGGTCTGGGGCCAACGTCCTGACTTTC. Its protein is CAIRTTGSGANVLTF.